This T cell receptor beta chain was documented in a study of blood T cell repertoires in COVID-19. Whole-study context: Spain, Italy and the United States supplied samples that represented acute and convalescent COVID-19. The cDNA or gDNA used as material had been derived from T cells, B-cell-depleted T cells, or PBMCs.

Under the authors' procedure: From reference gene primer amplification, estimates of nucleated cell counts were derived. The method was immunoSEQ multiplex PCR; TCRdb's version includes in-frame clones alone and lacks a portion of them. From that table come the V and J calls and clone size; the DNA was used to work out D and trimming. The sample lists 150,000 to 200,000 clones; roughly 89% were seen once. Germline V gives CDR1 LGHNA, CDR2 YNFKEQ. This CDR3 has 13 residues. V gave up 0 bases and J gave up 9 bases, with 9 bases separating them. The sequence was collected from a woman aged 55-70 years who had recovered from COVID-19. The material sequenced was peripheral blood. The chain combines TRBV4-2 with TRBJ2-1, with D perhaps matching TRBD2 (5 bases). CDR3 amino acids: CASSQDPSGEQFF. The CDR3 bases are TGTGCCAGCAGCCAAGACCCGAGCGGTGAGCAGTTCTTC.